This T cell receptor beta chain was identified in a study of T cell responses to AZD1222 COVID-19 vaccine. Generated by immunoSEQ multiplex PCR, the TCRdb table keeps only in-frame clones and is missing some. The table lists some 79,000 clones, 80% to 90% of them singletons, with about 12% in the top ten. The CDR3 length is 14 residues. The germline V gene encodes CDR1 MNHEY and CDR2 SMNVEV (reference sequence). V lost 4 bases and J 1 base, leaving 7 bases between the germline ends. The sequence was obtained from an adult who received the AZD1222 COVID-19 vaccine. J is TRBJ2-2 and V is TRBV27, with D hard to call. Sequenced material: peripheral blood, taken 28 days after the second AZD1222 dose. The CDR3 spells CASSWAGNTGELFF. CDR3 coding DNA: TGTGCCAGCAGTTGGGCAGGGAACACCGGGGAGCTGTTTTTT.